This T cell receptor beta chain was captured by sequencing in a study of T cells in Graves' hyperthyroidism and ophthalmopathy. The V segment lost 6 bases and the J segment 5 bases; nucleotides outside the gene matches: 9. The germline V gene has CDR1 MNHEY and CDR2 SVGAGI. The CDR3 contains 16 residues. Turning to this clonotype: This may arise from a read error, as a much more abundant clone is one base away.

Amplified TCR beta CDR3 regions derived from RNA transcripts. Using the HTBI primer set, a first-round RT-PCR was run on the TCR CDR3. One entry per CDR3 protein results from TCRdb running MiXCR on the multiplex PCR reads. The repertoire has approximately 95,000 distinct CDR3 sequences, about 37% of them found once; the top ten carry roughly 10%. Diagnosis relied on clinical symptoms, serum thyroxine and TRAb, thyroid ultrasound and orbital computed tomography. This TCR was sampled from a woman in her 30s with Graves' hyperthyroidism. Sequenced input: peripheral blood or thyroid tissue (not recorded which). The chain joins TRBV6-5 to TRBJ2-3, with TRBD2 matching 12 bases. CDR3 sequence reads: CASSPILAGGIDTQYF. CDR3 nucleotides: TGTGCCAGCAGCCCCATACTAGCGGGAGGCATAGATACGCAGTATTTT.